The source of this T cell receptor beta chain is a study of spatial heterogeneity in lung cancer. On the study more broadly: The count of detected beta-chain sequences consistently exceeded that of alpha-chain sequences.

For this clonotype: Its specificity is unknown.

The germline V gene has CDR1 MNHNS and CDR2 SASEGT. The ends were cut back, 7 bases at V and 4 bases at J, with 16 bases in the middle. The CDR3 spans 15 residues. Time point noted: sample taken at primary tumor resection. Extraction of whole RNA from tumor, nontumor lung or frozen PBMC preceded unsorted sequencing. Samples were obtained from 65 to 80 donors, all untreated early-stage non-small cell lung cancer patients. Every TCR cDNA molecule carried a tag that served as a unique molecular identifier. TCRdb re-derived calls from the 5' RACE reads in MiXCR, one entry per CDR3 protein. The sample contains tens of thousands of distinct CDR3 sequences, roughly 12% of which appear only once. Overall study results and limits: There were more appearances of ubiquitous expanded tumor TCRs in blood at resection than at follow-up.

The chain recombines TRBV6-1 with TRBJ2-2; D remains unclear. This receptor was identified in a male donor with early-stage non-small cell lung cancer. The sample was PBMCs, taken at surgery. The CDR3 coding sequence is TGTGCCAGCACCGTCTCAGAAAAGTCCACCGGGGAGCTGTTTTTT. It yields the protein CASTVSEKSTGELFF.